This T cell receptor (beta chain) is drawn from a study of blood T cell repertoires in COVID-19 (dated by TCRdb to about 2020). Regarding the study in general: The collaborator samples originated in the United States, Italy and Spain and spanned the acute and convalescent phases of COVID-19. The material from the prospective study consisted of cDNA or gDNA derived from T cells, B-cell-depleted T cells, or PBMCs. The dataset comprised deeply sampled blood TCRbeta repertoires from subjects exposed to, actively infected with, or recovered from COVID-19. The repertoires were made available in a free public database intended to serve as a resource for research on the immune response to SARS-CoV-2. Samples came from the ongoing ImmuneRACE study (first 160 participants) plus 1,254 subjects from 6 global collaborators. The sample metadata nearly always contained a de-identified subject ID, COVID-19 status, age in years and sex. Where available, HLA class I and class II types were obtained from metadata supplied by the sample provider rather than from assay-based typing. Broader findings and caveats from the paper: Clinical and demographic metadata were provided uncurated, with the amount varying by source and participant.

A remark on this clone: Its specific antigen is unknown. No base qualities exist here, and no much larger clone lies one base off it.

Trimming removed 8 bases from V and 3 bases from J, leaving 17 bases between the germline ends. Including the terminal cysteine and phenylalanine, the CDR3 comprises 15 residues. The only DNA kept is the CDR3, 45 bases in frame from the first base. CDR1 and CDR2 are read off the germline V gene as MDHEN and SYDVKM. In Seattle, one collaborating source enrolled patients while the infection was active and tracked those patients longitudinally over the course of disease. Whole blood was collected in K2EDTA tubes by collaborating institutions according to the institutions' own protocols. For TCRbeta analysis, collaborators shipped samples as frozen whole blood, isolated PBMCs, or DNA extracted from either of those sample types. TCRbeta CDR3 regions were amplified from genomic DNA by means of the immunoSEQ Assay, a bias-controlled multiplex PCR. As for the original processing: Nucleated cell counts per sample were estimated from amplification of reference gene primers within the assay. To quantify the absolute abundance of each unique TCRbeta CDR3 rearrangement, sequence reads were collapsed and filtered. For each sample, productive Simpson clonality was calculated as the square root of Simpson's diversity index over productive rearrangements. TCRdb took over this immuneACCESS table, retaining in-frame rearrangements with V and J assigned. Such tables are incomplete; in checked studies, under half of the missing clones stem from an unresolved V gene, and the remainder is unexplained. V, J and clone size were drawn from that table, and D and trimming were deduced from the DNA. For this sample the table gives about 180,000 clones, of which 80% to 85% were detected only once. The ten largest clones represent more than 7.5% of the sample.

The rearrangement combines TRBV28 with TRBJ2-1; 6 matching bases give a weak D call of TRBD2. This clonotype was sampled from a woman aged 70-85 years with COVID-19, enrolled during active disease. The source material was peripheral blood. The DNA sequence is as follows: TGTGCCAGCCCTCCGAGGACTACCAACTACAATGAGCAGTTCTTC. Its translation is CASPPRTTNYNEQFF.